This entry lists 20 T cell receptor beta chains sequenced from one sample in a study of vaccination effects on CD4 cells after COVID-19. The method was immunoSEQ multiplex PCR; TCRdb's version includes in-frame clones alone and lacks a portion of them. The table includes some 77,000 clones, over 65% detected once. The ViraFEST assay expanded antigen-specific CD4+ T cells with viral peptide pools before sequencing. Investigators separated out CD4+ T cells once around nine days of culture had passed. Vaccinees lacked prior SARS-CoV-2 infection and tested negative for nucleocapsid antibodies. No cognate antigen is known for these TCRs. The source was CD4+ T cells from PBMCs cultured with HCoV-OC43 spike peptides, collected before COVID-19 vaccination. Noted subset: HCoV-OC43 spike overlapping peptide pool stimulation. The receptors were gathered from a human donor who received a COVID-19 vaccine.

This sequence joins TRBV5-1 and TRBJ2-3; 8 bases fit TRBD2. The CDR3 totals 14 residues. The germline CDR1 and CDR2 sequences are SGHRS and YFSETQ. V gave up 5 bases and J gave up 6 bases; unmatched junction bases: 8. The CDR3 coding sequence is TGCGCCAGCAGGGACTTGCGGGGGGCGGATACGCAGTATTTT. Protein: CASRDLRGADTQYF.

The chain joins TRBV20-1 to TRBJ1-1; D is unresolved. V was cut by 6 bases and J by 1 base, with 6 bases left in between. In germline, CDR1 is DFQATT, CDR2 SNEGSKA (reference sequence). The CDR3 loop spans 11 amino acids. CDR3 sequence (DNA): TGCAGTGCGAAGGGGAACACTGAAGCTTTCTTT. Its protein is CSAKGNTEAFF.

CDR3 loop: CASSHQQIPREQYV. The CDR3 coding sequence is TGCGCCAGCAGTCATCAACAGATCCCGCGCGAGCAGTACGTC. The chain combines TRBV23-1 with TRBJ2-7; D not certain. TRBV23-1 is recorded as an ORF, its role being uncertain. The CDR3 spans 14 residues. The V end lost 3 bases, the J end lost 6 bases, and 15 bases lay between the germline ends.

CDR3 residues: CASGRQGTESNQPQHF. The CDR3, as DNA: TGTGCCAGCGGTCGACAGGGAACTGAAAGCAATCAGCCCCAGCATTTT. The chain combines TRBV9 with TRBJ1-5, with 7 bases aligning to TRBD1. The CDR3 is 16 amino acids. From germline, CDR1 is SGDLS and CDR2 YYNGEE. Trimming cost V 7 bases and J 1 base; bases outside gene matches: 11.

The chain links TRBV5-1 to TRBJ2-5; D perhaps matches TRBD2 (6 bases). Trimming pared 4 bases from V and 1 base from J, leaving 11 bases between. The CDR3 is made up of 14 amino acids. Germline V lookup: CDR1 SGHRS, CDR2 YFSETQ. The CDR3 loop is CASSPGLVQETQYF. The CDR3 nucleotides read TGCGCCAGCAGCCCGGGACTGGTCCAAGAGACCCAGTACTTC.

The J gene is TRBJ1-2, the V gene TRBV3-1 (or the pseudogene TRBV3-2); D not certain. V lost 0 bases and J lost 0, with 5 bases in between. The germline gives CDR1 LGHDT, CDR2 YNNKEL (reference sequence). The CDR3 contains 14 residues. The CDR3, as DNA: TGTGCCAGCAGCCAAGAACCGGCTAACTATGGCTACACCTTC. It specifies CASSQEPANYGYTF.

This chain uses TRBV29-1 with TRBJ2-4; possibly TRBD1 for D (6 bases). CDR1 SQVTM and CDR2 ANQGSEA come from the germline V gene. V was cut by 7 bases and J by 0 bases, with 13 bases left in between. This CDR3 is built from 14 residues. The CDR3 here is CSARKTGAKNIQYF. The DNA for the CDR3 is TGCAGCGCTCGGAAGACAGGAGCCAAAAACATTCAGTACTTC. The whole variable domain, remainder taken from reference TRBV29-1 and TRBJ2-4, is SAVISQKPSRDICQRGTSLTIQCQVDSQVTMMFWYRQQPGQSLTLIATANQGSEATYESGFVIDKFPISRPNLTFSTLTVSNMSPEDSSIYLCSARKTGAKNIQYFGAGTRLSVL.

This chain joins TRBV29-1 and TRBJ1-1; the D gene is possibly TRBD1 (5 bases). Per germline, CDR1 SQVTM and CDR2 ANQGSEA. The CDR3 runs 12 residues. Trimming stripped 6 bases from V and 1 base from J, with 9 bases between. CDR3 coding DNA: TGCAGCGTGCTGGGGGGGAACACTGAAGCTTTCTTT. This codes for CSVLGGNTEAFF.

V usage is TRBV14 and J usage is TRBJ2-7; D is possibly TRBD1 (5 bases). The CDR3 is 17 amino acids. From germline, CDR1 is SGHDN and CDR2 FVKESK. V was clipped by 2 bases and J by 0 bases, with 17 bases between them. CDR3 DNA: TGTGCCAGCAGCCAACATCTAGGGGTCTTCAGCTCCTACGAGCAGTACGTC. This encodes CASSQHLGVFSSYEQYV.

This clone was counted once. The chain links TRBV24-1 to TRBJ2-5; D may be TRBD1 or TRBD2 (5 bases each). Germline CDR1 and CDR2: KGHDR and SFDVKD. V dropped 3 bases and J dropped 4 bases, with 14 bases sitting between them. The CDR3 runs to 15 residues. For the CDR3, the DNA is TGTGCCACCAGTGATACGGGACCCCCGGGAGAGACCCAGTACTTC. Translation: CATSDTGPPGETQYF.

The chain joins TRBV27 to TRBJ2-5; D call uncertain. The CDR3 is 14 residues long. Trimming removed 3 bases at V and 2 bases at J, with 10 bases between. Germline V gene data show CDR1 as MNHEY and CDR2 as SMNVEV (reference sequence). The CDR3: CASSFSRIQETQYF. In DNA, the CDR3 is TGTGCCAGCAGTTTTTCGAGGATACAAGAGACCCAGTACTTC.

This clone was seen once. V and J are TRBV5-5 and TRBJ1-5, with a tentative D call TRBD1 (5 bases). The CDR3 spans 14 residues. V was pared by 2 bases and J by 4 bases, with 10 bases between. Germline values: CDR1 SGHKS, CDR2 YYEKEE (reference sequence). In DNA, the CDR3 is TGTGCCAGCAGCTTTGGGCAGGGAAATCAGCCCCAGCATTTT. It yields the protein CASSFGQGNQPQHF.

The chain joins TRBV6-2 or TRBV6-3 to TRBJ2-4, with D possibly matching TRBD2 (6 bases). CDR1 MNHEY and CDR2 SVGEGT come from the germline V gene. CDR3 length: 15 amino acids. The V end lost 2 bases, the J end lost 3 bases, and 11 bases lay between the germline ends. In DNA, the CDR3 is TGTGCCAGCAGTTACGGAGGGGACGGCAAAAACATTCAGTACTTC. As protein: CASSYGGDGKNIQYF.

The rearrangement joins TRBV10-3 to TRBJ1-5; D is uncertain. Germline values: CDR1 ENHRY, CDR2 SYGVKD. This CDR3 spans 13 amino acids. V was cut by 4 bases and J by 3 bases, with 7 bases left in between. The CDR3 DNA sequence: TGTGCCATCAGTGGGCACCTCAATCAGCCCCAGCATTTT. This encodes CAISGHLNQPQHF.

V and J are TRBV25-1 and TRBJ1-1; 8 bases agree with TRBD1. This CDR3 region has 13 residues. The germline gives CDR1 MGHDK, CDR2 SYGVNS. The J segment lost 5 bases and the V segment lost 8 bases, leaving 7 bases of the junction unmatched. The chain's CDR3 is CASWGQDRTEAFF. The CDR3 region has the DNA TGTGCCAGCTGGGGACAGGACAGGACTGAAGCTTTCTTT.

The chain joins TRBV7-2 to TRBJ2-5; TRBD2 might be the D (5 bases). The CDR3 is 16 amino acids. The V gene's germline CDR1 is SGHTA and CDR2 FQGNSA. With 0 bases removed from V and 2 bases from J, the gap between germline ends came to 13 bases. CDR3 sequence (DNA): TGTGCCAGCAGCTTAGCGGGTAGCGCGGCGCAAGAGACCCAGTACTTC. It specifies CASSLAGSAAQETQYF.

The chain carries TRBV3-1 (or the pseudogene TRBV3-2) and TRBJ2-2; unclear D gene. The CDR3 has 14 residues. Trimming stripped 5 bases from V and 1 base from J, with 8 bases between. CDR1 and CDR2 from the germline V gene are LGHDT and YNNKEL (reference sequence). DNA of the CDR3: TGTGCCAGCAGCTACAGACAGAACACCGGGGAGCTGTTTTTT. As protein: CASSYRQNTGELFF.

V gene TRBV7-2 combines with J gene TRBJ2-2; 7 nucleotides align to TRBD1. There are 12 residues in the CDR3. The J segment lost 11 bases and the V segment lost 5 bases, leaving 5 bases of the junction unmatched. Germline CDR1 is SGHTA and CDR2 is FQGNSA. The CDR3 is CASSPDRVELFF. The CDR3 DNA follows: TGTGCCAGCAGCCCAGACAGGGTAGAGCTGTTTTTT.

The genes are TRBV7-2 and TRBJ2-1; D is unresolved. The CDR3 sequence is 11 residues long. The germline V gene encodes CDR1 SGHTA and CDR2 FQGNSA. Trimming removed 0 bases from V and 10 bases from J, with 4 bases in between. CDR3: CASSLASEQFF. The DNA of the CDR3 is TGTGCCAGCAGCTTAGCATCGGAGCAGTTCTTC.

This clone was seen once. The chain is built from TRBV6-5 and TRBJ1-2; D is unresolved. There are 11 residues in the CDR3. Germline lookup yields CDR1 MNHEY and CDR2 SVGAGI. V was cut by 6 bases and J by 8 bases, with 10 bases left in between. As DNA, the CDR3 is TGTGCCAGCAGCACAGAGGTCGGCTACACCTTC. Translation: CASSTEVGYTF.